The rows below give T cell receptor beta chains drawn from one sample of a study of blood T cell repertoires in COVID-19. Measured with immunoSEQ multiplex PCR; TCRdb has only the in-frame clones, and not every one. The data hold roughly 160,000 clones, with about 88% observed a single time. Sequencing was carried out using peripheral blood. The receptors here all came from a woman aged 80 or over with COVID-19, enrolled during active disease. Each CDR3 is given with its conserved first and last residue. A D gene is named only where the DNA matches it firmly. Clone size appears in some rows only: once, few, many, or a class for an expanded clone.

TRBJ1-4,TRBD1,once,TRBV11-2,TGTGCCAGCAGCTTCGGGAGACAGGGAACTAATGAAAAACTGTTTTTT,CASSFGRQGTNEKLFF
TRBJ2-3,.,.,TRBV6-6,TGTGCCAGCAGGGAAACAGGGTGGGTTGGCACAGATACGCAGTATTTT,CASRETGWVGTDTQYF
TRBJ1-5,TRBD1,.,TRBV5-1,TGCGCCAGCAGCCTGGATGGGACAGGGGTTCAACCCCAGCATTTT,CASSLDGTGVQPQHF
TRBJ2-7,TRBD1,.,TRBV6-6,TGTGCCAGCAGTTACTTTAAGGGGGCGGAGGACGGGCAGTACTTC,CASSYFKGAEDGQYF
TRBJ1-1,.,.,TRBV2,TGTGCCAGCAAGGTACTAGGACCCCCCGGTGACACTGAAGCTTTCTTT,CASKVLGPPGDTEAFF
TRBJ2-3,TRBD2,.,TRBV28,TGTGCCAGCAGTGCGGCGCGGACTAGCGGGAGCTATACGCAGTATTTT,CASSAARTSGSYTQYF
TRBJ1-1,TRBD1,.,TRBV28,TGTGCCAGCAGAAAACAGGGGCGGGCTGAAGCTTTCTTT,CASRKQGRAEAFF
TRBJ2-6,TRBD2,.,TRBV27,TGTGCCAGCAGTCACGGGACTAGCGGGAGCTCTGGGGCCAACGTCCTGACTTTC,CASSHGTSGSSGANVLTF
TRBJ1-3,.,once,TRBV6-5,TGTGCCAGCAGTTACTCGCGTGGGAGCTCTGGAAACACCATATATTTT,CASSYSRGSSGNTIYF
TRBJ2-3,TRBD1,.,TRBV6-5,TGTGCCAGCAGCGCCCGGGACAGTAGCACAGATACGCAGTATTTT,CASSARDSSTDTQYF
TRBJ1-1,.,.,TRBV19,TGTGCCAGTAGCCGTTTCGGGAGCACTGAAGCTTTCTTT,CASSRFGSTEAFF
TRBJ1-1,TRBD1,.,TRBV5-6,TGTGCCAGCAGCTTGCTGGTTCGGGACAGGGGAGTTTCTGAAGCTTTCTTT,CASSLLVRDRGVSEAFF
TRBJ1-1,.,once,TRBV6-5,TGTGCCAGCAGTCCGGCGGGGGCGCAAGCTTTCTTT,CASSPAGAQAFF
TRBJ2-1,.,.,TRBV18,TGTGCCAGCTCACCTGTTCGAGGGAATGAGCAGTTCTTC,CASSPVRGNEQFF
TRBJ1-5,TRBD1,.,TRBV20-1,TGCAGTGCTAGTTACGCGAGACAGGGGGTGGTAAATCAGCCCCAGCATTTT,CSASYARQGVVNQPQHF